These T cell receptor beta chains were read from a single sample in a study of tumor-infiltrating lymphocytes in primary liver carcinoma. TCRdb fed the multiplex PCR reads into MiXCR, producing one record per CDR3 protein. Seen here are about 20,000 distinct CDR3 sequences, roughly three quarters observed once, and the top ten hold less than 45%. What was sequenced was liver tumor tissue from sampling region 1. These TCRs come from a man aged 40-49 years with primary liver carcinoma and hepatitis B virus infection. CDR3s include the opening cysteine and the closing phenylalanine or tryptophan.

V	J	CDR3
TRBV11-2	TRBJ2-3	CASNLISTGAQYF
TRBV29-1	TRBJ2-5	CSVDMVFQETEYF
TRBV9	TRBJ2-2	CASGVASGTLNTGELSF
TRBV29-1	TRBJ2-3	CSVAGQGDTDTQYF
TRBV4-3	TRBJ2-7	CASSQDRVTPYGQYF
TRBV5-8	TRBJ1-1	CASSLNYGAREAFF
TRBV11-2	TRBJ1-2	CASSQGQGNYGYTF
TRBV14	TRBJ1-2	CVSCQVGNAGYTF
TRBV5-6	TRBJ1-1	CVSSFWDAEQAFF
TRBV11-2	TRBJ2-1	CTSSSAAGVVNEQFF
TRBV11-2	TRBJ2-5	CACSLARLALGKKETLYF
TRBV5-6	TRBJ1-1	CASSQGHPYGREGAFF
TRBV24-1	TRBJ2-1	CATQGKGRDYNEQFF
TRBV11-2	TRBJ2-2	CAISLVGVSGELFF
TRBV4-2	TRBJ2-3	CASSQVALPVGATYMQYF
TRBV11-3	TRBJ2-1	CASSPQGQGHNGQFF